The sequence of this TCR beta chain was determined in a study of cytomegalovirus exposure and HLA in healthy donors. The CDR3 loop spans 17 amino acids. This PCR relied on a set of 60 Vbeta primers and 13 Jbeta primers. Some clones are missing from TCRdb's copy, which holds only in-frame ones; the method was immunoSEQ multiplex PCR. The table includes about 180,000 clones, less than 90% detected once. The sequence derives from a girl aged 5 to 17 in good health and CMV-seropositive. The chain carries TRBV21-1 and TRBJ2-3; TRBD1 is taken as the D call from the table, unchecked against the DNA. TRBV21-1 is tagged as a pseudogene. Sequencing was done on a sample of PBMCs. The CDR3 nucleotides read TGTGCCAGCAGCAAGGTCCGGGACAGGGGATTTCAAGATACGCAGTATTTT. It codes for CASSKVRDRGFQDTQYF.